This T cell receptor beta chain derives from a study of T-cell memory formation after mild COVID-19. Per the germline V gene, CDR1 is LNHNV and CDR2 is YYDKDF (reference sequence). The CDR3 is made up of 12 amino acids. Between the trimmed V and J ends, which lost 9 bases and 4 bases, there was a span of 13 bases. This clonotype was recorded at least ten times. UMIs and sample barcodes were carried by the TCR alpha and TCR beta cDNA libraries that 5'RACE produced using constant-segment primers. MiXCR, run by TCRdb on the 5' RACE reads, gives a single entry per CDR3 protein. This table holds 300,000 to 350,000 distinct CDR3 sequences, over 11% found once.

This chain connects TRBV15 to TRBJ2-7; no clear D gene. The TCR originated in a man aged 18 to 30 who had mild COVID-19 (a few samples of this study predate the infection). Cell type and time point are not known. Sequenced sample: PBMCs or a T cell subset sorted from them (not recorded which). The CDR3 sequence is CATPRLSYEQYF. The CDR3 region has the DNA TGTGCCACGCCGAGGCTGTCGTACGAGCAGTACTTC.